These T cell receptor beta chains were read from a single sample in a study of cytomegalovirus exposure and HLA in healthy donors. Repertoires were generated with immunoSEQ multiplex PCR, while TCRdb's copy carries only in-frame clones and drops some. Of 120,000 to 150,000 clones listed, roughly four fifths were seen once; the top ten hold 3.5% to 5%. The sample taken for sequencing was PBMCs. The receptor source for this set is a middle-aged man in good health and CMV-seropositive. CDR3s include the opening cysteine and the closing phenylalanine or tryptophan. D genes are given only for firm matches. A clone size is listed for some rows: how often the clone was seen (once, few, many), or a class if it is expanded.

TRBV11-3	TRBJ2-7	TRBD2	once	TGTGCCAGCTCCTTGCGGGGGGGGAACAACGAGCAGTACTTC	CASSLRGGNNEQYF
TRBV6-5	TRBJ2-7	TRBD2	-	TGTGCCAGCGGGGGGGGCTACGAGCAGTACTTC	CASGGGYEQYF
TRBV12-5	TRBJ1-2	-	-	TGTGCTAGTGGTTCCCGGGGAGGGTTCTATGGCTACACCTTC	CASGSRGGFYGYTF
TRBV5-1	TRBJ2-5	TRBD1	-	TGCGCCAGCAGCTTGGCCCCAGGGGGCTCGAGAGAGACCCAGTACTTC	CASSLAPGGSRETQYF
TRBV7-9	TRBJ2-1	TRBD1	-	TGTGCCAGCAGACCCCTGGGGCGACAGGGGCCCTACAATGAGCAGTTCTTC	CASRPLGRQGPYNEQFF
TRBV5-4	TRBJ1-1	-	-	TGTGCCAGCAGCCTCGGGGGGGGCTGGTACACTGAAGCTTTCTTT	CASSLGGGWYTEAFF
TRBV6-5	TRBJ1-5	TRBD1	-	TGTGCCAGCAGTGGGGACAGGGGGCACAATCAGCCCCAGCATTTT	CASSGDRGHNQPQHF
TRBV7-6	TRBJ2-7	TRBD2	-	TGTGCCAGCAGCCCTCGCTCTAGCGGGGTAAACTACGAGCAGTACTTC	CASSPRSSGVNYEQYF
TRBV19	TRBJ2-5	TRBD2	-	TGTGCCAGTAGTAAAGGGGGACTAGCGGGGGCCCGGGAGACCCAGTACTTC	CASSKGGLAGARETQYF
TRBV27	TRBJ1-2	-	-	TGTGCCAGCAGTCAGGGTCCTTTCAACTATGGCTACACCTTC	CASSQGPFNYGYTF
TRBV5-1	TRBJ2-3	-	once	TGCGCCAGCAGCACAGGGGGGGGCTCTGGAGATACGCAGTATTTT	CASSTGGGSGDTQYF
TRBV27	TRBJ1-5	-	-	TGTGCCAGCACCGACAGGAATAGCAATCAGCCCCAGCATTTT	CASTDRNSNQPQHF
TRBV5-6	TRBJ1-2	-	-	TGTGCCAGCAGCGAGCAAGACAGACTCTATGGCTACACCTTC	CASSEQDRLYGYTF
TRBV20-1	TRBJ2-1	-	-	TGCAGTGCTCACGGGGATCGTGAGCAGTTCTTC	CSAHGDREQFF
TRBV6-1	TRBJ1-5	TRBD1	-	TGTGCCAGCAGCCCGGGACAGGGCTATCAGCCCCAGCATTTT	CASSPGQGYQPQHF
TRBV6-6	TRBJ2-7	-	-	TGTGCCAGCAGCAAGGGGTGGGGCCCCGACTACGAGCAGTACTTC	CASSKGWGPDYEQYF
TRBV5-5	TRBJ1-2	-	-	TGTGCCAGCAGCCTTGGATTGACAGTAGGAGGGTATGGCTACACCTTC	CASSLGLTVGGYGYTF
TRBV12-5	TRBJ1-6	-	once	TGTGCTAGTGGTTTGGAACAGAATTCACCCCTCCACTTT	CASGLEQNSPLHF
TRBV6-6	TRBJ2-5	TRBD2	-	TGTGCCAGCACGGGGGGGCGGTATCAAGAGACCCAGTACTTC	CASTGGRYQETQYF
TRBV15	TRBJ2-1	-	-	TGTGCCACCAGCAGAGATTTAACGGGAGTTCCCAGCTCCTACAATGAGCAGTTCTTC	CATSRDLTGVPSSYNEQFF
TRBV30	TRBJ1-5	-	-	TGTGCCTGGAGTGTAATTGGACAGCTCAATCAGCCCCAGCATTTT	CAWSVIGQLNQPQHF
TRBV15	TRBJ2-1	-	once	TGTGCCACCAGCAGAGATCCAGGGCTGTACAATGAGCAGTTCTTC	CATSRDPGLYNEQFF
TRBV29-1	TRBJ2-7	TRBD2	once	TGCAGCGCCGGGGGGACTGTCTCCTACGAGCAGTACTTC	CSAGGTVSYEQYF
TRBV7-9	TRBJ2-1	TRBD2	-	TGTGCCAGCAGCCCGGGACTAGCGGGGGGGCGAATCTTTAATGAGCAGTTCTTC	CASSPGLAGGRIFNEQFF
TRBV29-1	TRBJ2-7	TRBD1	-	TGCAGCGTTTCTTCCGGGACAGGGGTGCCCGAGCAGTACTTC	CSVSSGTGVPEQYF
TRBV6-6	TRBJ2-2	TRBD2	-	TGTGCCAGCTCCCGGGGGGGCCTCACCGGGGAGCTGTTTTTT	CASSRGGLTGELFF
TRBV4-1	TRBJ2-7	-	-	TGCGCCAGCAGCCACCGCCTGCCCTCGGCATCGGGACAATCCTACGAGCAGTACTTC	CASSHRLPSASGQSYEQYF
TRBV30	TRBJ2-7	-	-	TGTGCCTGGAGAAGAGGGCAAGAGTCCTACGAGCAGTACTTC	CAWRRGQESYEQYF
TRBV27	TRBJ2-7	TRBD1	-	TGTGCCAGCACCCCGCGGGGCAGGGGGCTTTCCTACGAGCAGTACTTC	CASTPRGRGLSYEQYF
TRBV7-9	TRBJ2-5	-	-	TGTGCCAGCAGCTTAGCAGGTTCAGCGGAGACCCAGTACTTC	CASSLAGSAETQYF
TRBV13	TRBJ2-5	TRBD2	-	TGTGCCAGCAGCTCGGGGCTAGCGGGGTATGAGACCCAGTACTTC	CASSSGLAGYETQYF
TRBV18	TRBJ2-1	TRBD2	-	TGTGCCAGCTCACCGCCTAGCGGGAGGGGCAATGAGCAGTTCTTC	CASSPPSGRGNEQFF
TRBV7-3	TRBJ1-1	-	-	TGTGCCAGCAGTCTCGATGGAGCAGTCAGCACTGAAGCTTTCTTT	CASSLDGAVSTEAFF
TRBV5-1	TRBJ2-5	TRBD1	-	TGCGCCAGCAGCCCCGGGACAGGGGGCTACCAAGAGACCCAGTACTTC	CASSPGTGGYQETQYF